One T cell receptor beta chain is described in this entry. The data were produced by immunoSEQ multiplex PCR, yet TCRdb's version contains in-frame clones alone and is incomplete. Among about 33,000 clones, about 90% were seen once, and the ten largest hold roughly 2.8%. The sample originates from a study of T cell changes during pregnancy in multiple sclerosis. The CDR3 has 14 amino acids. From germline, CDR1 is SGHTA and CDR2 FQGNSA. V was cut by 2 bases and J by 0 bases, with 4 bases left in between. The material was CD4+ T cells from peripheral blood mononuclear cells, obtained in the third trimester of pregnancy. The V gene is TRBV7-2, the J gene TRBJ2-2; D is uncertain. This TCR derives from a female donor in good health, enrolled as a control in a pregnancy study. CDR3 coding DNA: TGTGCCAGCAGCTTAAGCCCGAACACCGGGGAGCTGTTTTTT. It codes for CASSLSPNTGELFF.